This TCR beta chain came from a study of shared T cell receptors in the human thymus. Repertoires were generated with immunoSEQ multiplex PCR, while TCRdb's copy carries only in-frame clones and drops some. There are 450,000 to 650,000 clones in the sample; approximately 80% occur only once, and more than 0.01% lies in the top ten. This clone showed up just a few times. Germline loops: CDR1 SSHAT, CDR2 FNYEAQ (reference sequence). V lost 5 bases and J lost 6; bases outside the gene matches: 4. This CDR3 contains 12 residues. This sample also appeared in a second study, on human thymus T cells. That study reports: The thymus tissue came from resections taken during corrective heart surgery. An apparent bias in V and J gene usage was seen in thymic and blood repertoires.

The chain is built from TRBV7-7 and TRBJ2-7, with 7 bases fitting TRBD1. The sequencing input was thymocytes. The sequence was obtained from a boy under three years old with a congenital heart defect. The chain's CDR3 is CASSLPGGEQYF. The CDR3 DNA sequence: TGTGCCAGCAGCCTCCCAGGGGGCGAGCAGTACTTC.